The next 14 T cell receptor beta chains were all read from a single sample in a study of T cell changes during pregnancy in multiple sclerosis. Some clones are missing from TCRdb's copy, which holds only in-frame ones; the method was immunoSEQ multiplex PCR. The sample has 110,000 or so clones, approximately 95% seen once. Source: peripheral blood, taken before pregnancy. Receptors were obtained from a female donor with multiple sclerosis, enrolled in a pregnancy study.

This clone has more than one count but fewer than ten. The V and J genes are TRBV6-5 and TRBJ1-2; D is ambiguous. The CDR3 spans 16 residues. Trimming took off 0 bases at V and 4 bases at J, with 15 bases between the two ends. Germline V gene sequence: CDR1 MNHEY, CDR2 SVGAGI. The CDR3 nucleotides are TGTGCCAGCAGTTACTCGAGTATAGGAGTAACCTATGGCTACACCTTC. Its protein product is CASSYSSIGVTYGYTF.

The chain is built from TRBV10-3 and TRBJ2-7; TRBD2 matches 11 bases. Germline assignment: CDR1 ENHRY and CDR2 SYGVKD. This CDR3 has 17 residues. Trimming took 6 bases from V and 1 from J; bases not matched to a gene: 11. The DNA of the CDR3 is TGTGCCATCAGAGGCGCTCAAGGGACTAGCGGATCCTACGAGCAGTACTTC. Its translation: CAIRGAQGTSGSYEQYF.

The V gene is TRBV5-4, the J gene TRBJ2-7; the match to TRBD1 covers 11 bases. The CDR3 is 15 residues long. V lost 4 bases, J lost 2 bases, and 5 bases stayed unmatched. Germline V gene data show CDR1 as SGHNT and CDR2 as YYREEE (reference sequence). This CDR3 reads CASSGGGQGAYEQYF. Here the CDR3 DNA reads TGTGCCAGCAGCGGAGGGGGACAGGGGGCCTACGAGCAGTACTTC.

The rearrangement uses TRBV5-1 and TRBJ2-2; TRBD2 agrees at 7 bases. The CDR3 loop spans 17 amino acids. The germline gives CDR1 SGHRS, CDR2 YFSETQ. With V trimmed by 0 bases and J by 0 bases, 5 bases remained unmatched. The CDR3 DNA sequence: TGCGCCAGCAGCTTGGCCTGGGGGGGGGCGAACACCGGGGAGCTGTTTTTT. Translation gives CASSLAWGGANTGELFF.

The chain uses TRBV19 and TRBJ1-3, with D possibly TRBD1 on 6 matching bases. Deletions cut 5 bases from V and 0 bases from J, with 11 bases between. Germline loops: CDR1 LNHDA, CDR2 SQIVND (reference sequence). This CDR3 spans 15 amino acids. The CDR3 protein is CASSGGLLSGNTIYF. The DNA for the CDR3 is TGTGCCAGTAGTGGGGGCCTCCTCTCTGGAAACACCATATATTTT.

This sequence joins TRBV6-5 and TRBJ2-7; 7 bases are shared with TRBD1. The V gene's germline CDR1 is MNHEY and CDR2 SVGAGI. CDR3 size: 13 residues. J was trimmed by 5 bases and V by 6 bases; bases with no gene match: 7. This CDR3 reads CASSRDRVHEQYF. The CDR3 DNA is TGTGCCAGCAGCCGCGACAGGGTACACGAGCAGTACTTC.

The chain combines TRBV11-2 with TRBJ2-1, with D possibly TRBD2 on 5 matching bases. Germline loops: CDR1 SGHAT, CDR2 FQNNGV. V dropped 5 bases and J dropped 3 bases, with 11 bases sitting between them. This CDR3 region has 14 residues. CDR3 region: CASSRERFYNEQFF. For the CDR3, the DNA is TGTGCCAGCAGCCGCGAGCGGTTCTACAATGAGCAGTTCTTC.

This clone appeared once. This chain's CDR3 is CASSVGGTSVREQYF. The CDR3 nucleotides read TGCGCCAGCAGTGTCGGAGGGACTAGCGTTCGGGAGCAGTACTTC. J is TRBJ2-7 and V is TRBV10-1; TRBD2 matches at 10 bases. The CDR3 contains 15 residues. Germline V gene sequence: CDR1 WNHNN, CDR2 SYGVQD (reference sequence). With V trimmed by 4 bases and J by 7 bases, 10 bases remained unmatched.

The chain links TRBV5-6 to TRBJ1-1; 7 nucleotides line up with TRBD1. V was pared by 5 bases and J by 0 bases, with 7 bases of the junction left unmatched. Germline CDR1 and CDR2: SGHDT and YYEEEE. This CDR3 region has 15 residues. The CDR3 is CASRFSDRLNTEAFF. CDR3 sequence (DNA): TGTGCCAGCAGGTTTTCGGACAGGCTGAACACTGAAGCTTTCTTT.

The rearrangement joins TRBV2 to TRBJ1-1; 8 nucleotides line up with TRBD1. The CDR3 loop spans 14 amino acids. Germline CDR1 SNHLY, CDR2 FYNNEI. V lost 6 bases and J lost 0; bases outside the gene matches: 3. The CDR3 DNA sequence: TGTGCCAGCAGCTGGACAGGGATGAACACTGAAGCTTTCTTT. Protein product: CASSWTGMNTEAFF. Full variable domain (outside the CDR3, taken from reference TRBV2 and TRBJ1-1): EPEVTQTPSHQVTQMGQEVILRCVPISNHLYFYWYRQILGQKVEFLVSFYNNEISEKSEIFDDQFSVERPDGSNFTLKIRSTKLEDSAMYFCASSWTGMNTEAFFGQGTRLTVV.

V and J are TRBV5-1 and TRBJ2-2; D may be TRBD1 (6 bases). Germline CDR1 reads SGHRS; CDR2 reads YFSETQ. V was trimmed by 1 base and J by 0 bases, leaving 10 bases between them. This CDR3 has 16 residues. The DNA for the CDR3 is TGCGCCAGCAGCTTGACAGGGAACGCGAACACCGGGGAGCTGTTTTTT. This translates into CASSLTGNANTGELFF.

The rearrangement links TRBV5-1 to TRBJ1-1; D is unresolved. The CDR3 extends over 15 amino acids. Germline CDR1 and CDR2: SGHRS and YFSETQ. Trimming removed 0 bases at V and 4 bases at J, with 13 bases between. CDR3 in DNA: TGCGCCAGCAGCTTGGAGTTTCTGGTAGCCACTGAAGCTTTCTTT. Protein sequence: CASSLEFLVATEAFF.

The V call is TRBV5-6, the J call TRBJ2-4; D is ambiguous. The CDR3 has 14 residues. The V end lost 3 bases, the J end lost 0 bases, and 7 bases lay between the germline ends. CDR1 and CDR2 from the germline V gene are SGHDT and YYEEEE. DNA of the CDR3: TGTGCCAGCAGCTCGTCTTTAGCCAAAAACATTCAGTACTTC. Protein product: CASSSSLAKNIQYF.

CDR3 region: CSVDVDSLSYTEAFF. In nucleotides, the CDR3 is TGCAGCGTTGACGTCGACAGTTTAAGTTACACTGAAGCTTTCTTT. The V call is TRBV29-1, the J call TRBJ1-1; a weak D match, TRBD1 (5 bases). The CDR3 spans 15 residues. V was cut by 3 bases and J by 3 bases, with 17 bases left in between. CDR1 SQVTM and CDR2 ANQGSEA come from the germline V gene.